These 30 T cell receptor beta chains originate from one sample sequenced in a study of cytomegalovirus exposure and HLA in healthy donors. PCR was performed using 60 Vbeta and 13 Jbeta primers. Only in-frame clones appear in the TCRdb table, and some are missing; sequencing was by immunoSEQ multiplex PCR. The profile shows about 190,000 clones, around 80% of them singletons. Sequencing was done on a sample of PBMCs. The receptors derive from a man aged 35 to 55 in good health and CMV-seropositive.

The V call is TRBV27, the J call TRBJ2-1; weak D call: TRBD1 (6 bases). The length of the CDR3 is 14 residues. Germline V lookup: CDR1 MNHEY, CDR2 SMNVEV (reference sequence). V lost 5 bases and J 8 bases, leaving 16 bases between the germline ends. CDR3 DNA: TGTGCCAGCAGTCGGACAGCCAGGGGCCATGAGCAGTTCTTC. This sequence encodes CASSRTARGHEQFF.

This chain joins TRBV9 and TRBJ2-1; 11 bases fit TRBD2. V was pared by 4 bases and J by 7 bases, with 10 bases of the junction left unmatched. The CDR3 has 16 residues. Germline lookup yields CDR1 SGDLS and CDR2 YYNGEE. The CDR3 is CASSSLAGGGVNEQFF. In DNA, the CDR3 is TGTGCCAGCAGCTCCTTAGCGGGGGGGGGTGTTAATGAGCAGTTCTTC.

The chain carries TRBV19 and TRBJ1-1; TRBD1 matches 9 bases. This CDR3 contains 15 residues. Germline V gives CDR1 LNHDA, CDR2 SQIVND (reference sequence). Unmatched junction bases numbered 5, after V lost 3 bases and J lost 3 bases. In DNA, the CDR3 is TGTGCCAGTAGTATGGACAGGGGTCTATACACTGAAGCTTTCTTT. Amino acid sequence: CASSMDRGLYTEAFF.

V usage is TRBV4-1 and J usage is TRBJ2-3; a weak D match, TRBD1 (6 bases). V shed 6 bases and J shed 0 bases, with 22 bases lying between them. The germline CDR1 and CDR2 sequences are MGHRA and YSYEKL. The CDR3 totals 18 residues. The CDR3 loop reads CASRTPGHGLTSTDTQYF. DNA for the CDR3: TGCGCCAGCAGAACCCCGGGACATGGTTTGACTAGCACAGATACGCAGTATTTT.

This CDR3 reads CASSLVSGGPTDTQYF. The CDR3 coding sequence is TGTGCCAGCAGCCTCGTTAGCGGGGGACCTACAGATACGCAGTATTTT. This chain connects TRBV9 to TRBJ2-3; TRBD2 agrees at 9 bases. The germline V gene has CDR1 SGDLS and CDR2 YYNGEE. V lost 4 bases, J lost 3 bases, and 9 bases stayed unmatched. CDR3 length: 16 residues. The full variable domain, rest sourced from reference TRBV9 and TRBJ2-3, is DSGVTQTPKHLITATGQRVTLRCSPRSGDLSVYWYQQSLDQGLQFLIQYYNGEERAKGNILERFSAQQFPDLHSELNLSSLELGDSALYFCASSLVSGGPTDTQYFGPGTRLTVL.

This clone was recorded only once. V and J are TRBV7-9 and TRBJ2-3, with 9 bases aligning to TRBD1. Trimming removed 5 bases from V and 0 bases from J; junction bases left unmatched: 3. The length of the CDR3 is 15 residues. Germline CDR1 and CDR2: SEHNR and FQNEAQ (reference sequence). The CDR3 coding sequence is TGTGCCAGCAGCCAGGGACAGGGTAGCACAGATACGCAGTATTTT. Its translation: CASSQGQGSTDTQYF.

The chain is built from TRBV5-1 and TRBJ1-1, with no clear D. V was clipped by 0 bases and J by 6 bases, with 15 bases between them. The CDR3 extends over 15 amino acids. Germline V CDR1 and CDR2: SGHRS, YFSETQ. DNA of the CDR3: TGCGCCAGCAGCTTGGCCGAGGGAGGGAGCGCTGAAGCTTTCTTT. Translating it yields CASSLAEGGSAEAFF.

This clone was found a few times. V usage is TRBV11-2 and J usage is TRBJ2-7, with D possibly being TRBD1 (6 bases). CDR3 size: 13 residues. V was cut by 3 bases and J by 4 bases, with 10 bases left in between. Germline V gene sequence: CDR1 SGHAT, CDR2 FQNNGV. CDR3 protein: CASSFRGSYEQYF. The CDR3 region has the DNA TGTGCCAGCAGCTTCAGGGGTAGTTACGAGCAGTACTTC.

CDR3: CASQRFEKLFF. CDR3 DNA: TGTGCCAGCCAGAGGTTTGAAAAACTGTTTTTT. This chain uses TRBV6-1 with TRBJ1-4; the D is unclear. Trimming pared 8 bases from V and 7 bases from J, leaving 8 bases between. The CDR3 spans 11 residues. Germline V gene data show CDR1 as MNHNS and CDR2 as SASEGT.

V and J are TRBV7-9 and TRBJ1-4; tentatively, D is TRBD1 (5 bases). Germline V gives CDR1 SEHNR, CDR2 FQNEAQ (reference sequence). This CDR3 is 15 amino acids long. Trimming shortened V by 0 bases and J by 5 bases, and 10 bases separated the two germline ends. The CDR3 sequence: CASSLARQRNEKLFF. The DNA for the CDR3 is TGTGCCAGCAGCTTAGCGAGACAGCGAAATGAAAAACTGTTTTTT.

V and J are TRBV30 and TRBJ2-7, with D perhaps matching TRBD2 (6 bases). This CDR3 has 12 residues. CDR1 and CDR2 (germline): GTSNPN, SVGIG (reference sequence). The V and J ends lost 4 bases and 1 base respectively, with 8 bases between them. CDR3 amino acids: CAWNSGSYEQYF. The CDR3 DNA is TGTGCCTGGAATAGCGGTTCCTACGAGCAGTACTTC.

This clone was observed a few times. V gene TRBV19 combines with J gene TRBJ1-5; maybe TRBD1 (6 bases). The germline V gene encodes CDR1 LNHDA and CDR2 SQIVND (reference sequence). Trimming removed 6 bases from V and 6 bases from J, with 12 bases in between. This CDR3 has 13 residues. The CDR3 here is CASRNREPQPQHF. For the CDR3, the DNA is TGTGCCAGTAGAAACAGGGAGCCTCAGCCCCAGCATTTT.

The CDR3 DNA sequence: TGTGCCAGTAGTATACGGGGGATAGGACCTGGCGAGCAGTACTTC. This gives the protein CASSIRGIGPGEQYF. The V and J genes are TRBV19 and TRBJ2-7; D may be TRBD2 (6 bases). Germline-derived CDR1 and CDR2 are LNHDA and SQIVND (reference sequence). CDR3 length: 15 residues. The V and J ends lost 2 bases and 6 bases respectively, with 17 bases between them.

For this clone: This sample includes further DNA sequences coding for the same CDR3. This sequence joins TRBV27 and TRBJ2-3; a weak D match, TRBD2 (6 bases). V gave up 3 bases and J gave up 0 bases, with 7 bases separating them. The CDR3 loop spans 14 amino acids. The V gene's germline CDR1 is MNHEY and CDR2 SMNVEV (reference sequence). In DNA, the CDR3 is TGTGCCAGCAGTTTCGGGGGTAGCACAGATACGCAGTATTTT. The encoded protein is CASSFGGSTDTQYF.

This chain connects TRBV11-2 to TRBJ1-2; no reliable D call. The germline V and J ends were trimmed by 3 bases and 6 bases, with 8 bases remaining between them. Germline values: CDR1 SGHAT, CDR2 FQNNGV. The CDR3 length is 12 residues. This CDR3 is CASSFGRNGYTF. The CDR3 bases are TGTGCCAGCAGCTTTGGCAGGAATGGCTACACCTTC.

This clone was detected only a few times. In nucleotides, the CDR3 is TGTGCCTGGAATCCCCAGGGACAGCCCCAGCATTTT. The encoded protein is CAWNPQGQPQHF. This sequence joins TRBV30 and TRBJ1-5; perhaps TRBD1 as D (5 bases). Trimming cost V 4 bases and J 7 bases, with 11 bases left between them. CDR1 is GTSNPN, CDR2 SVGIG, per germline (reference sequence). The CDR3 is made up of 12 amino acids.

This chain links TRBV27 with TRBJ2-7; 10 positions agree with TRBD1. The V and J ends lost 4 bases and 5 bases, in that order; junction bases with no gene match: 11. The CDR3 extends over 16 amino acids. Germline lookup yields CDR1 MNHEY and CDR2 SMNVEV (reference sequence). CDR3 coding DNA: TGTGCCAGCAGTTCGCCCCGTGGACAGGGGGGGCACGAGCAGTACTTC. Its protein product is CASSSPRGQGGHEQYF.

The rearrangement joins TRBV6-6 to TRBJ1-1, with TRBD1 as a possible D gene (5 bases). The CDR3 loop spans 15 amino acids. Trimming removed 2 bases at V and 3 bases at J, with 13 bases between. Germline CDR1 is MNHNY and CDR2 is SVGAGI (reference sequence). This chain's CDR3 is CASSYGATVDTEAFF. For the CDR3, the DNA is TGTGCCAGCAGTTACGGGGCTACGGTGGACACTGAAGCTTTCTTT.

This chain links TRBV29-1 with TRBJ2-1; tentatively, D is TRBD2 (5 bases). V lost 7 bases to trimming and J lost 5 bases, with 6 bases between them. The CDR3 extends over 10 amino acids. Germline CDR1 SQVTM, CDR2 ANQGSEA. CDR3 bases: TGCAGCGCCGGGAACAATGAGCAGTTCTTC. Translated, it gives CSAGNNEQFF.

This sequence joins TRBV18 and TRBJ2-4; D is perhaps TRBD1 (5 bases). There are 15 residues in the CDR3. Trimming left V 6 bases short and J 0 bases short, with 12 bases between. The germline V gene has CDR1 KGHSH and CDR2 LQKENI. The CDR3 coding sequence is TGTGCCAGCTCCCAGGGATCCGCAGCCAAAAACATTCAGTACTTC. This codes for CASSQGSAAKNIQYF.

CDR3 loop: CASSVGDRGKEKLFF. In DNA, the CDR3 is TGTGCCAGCAGCGTAGGGGACAGGGGGAAGGAAAAACTGTTTTTT. The chain is built from TRBV9 and TRBJ1-4, with 11 bases identical to TRBD1. J lost 8 bases, V lost 0 bases, and 3 bases had no gene match. The CDR3 spans 15 residues. CDR1 SGDLS and CDR2 YYNGEE come from the germline V gene.

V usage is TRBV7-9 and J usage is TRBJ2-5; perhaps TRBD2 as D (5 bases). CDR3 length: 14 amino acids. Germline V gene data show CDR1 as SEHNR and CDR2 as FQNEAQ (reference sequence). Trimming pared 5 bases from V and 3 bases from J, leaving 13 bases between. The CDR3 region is CASSRMRAEETQYF. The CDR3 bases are TGTGCCAGCAGCCGTATGAGGGCGGAAGAGACCCAGTACTTC.

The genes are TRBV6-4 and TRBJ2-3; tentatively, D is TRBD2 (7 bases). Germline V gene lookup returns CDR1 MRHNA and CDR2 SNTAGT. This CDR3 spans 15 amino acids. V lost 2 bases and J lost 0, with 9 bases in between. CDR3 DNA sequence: TGTGCCAGCAGTGACGGGGGGGCTAGCACAGATACGCAGTATTTT. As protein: CASSDGGASTDTQYF.

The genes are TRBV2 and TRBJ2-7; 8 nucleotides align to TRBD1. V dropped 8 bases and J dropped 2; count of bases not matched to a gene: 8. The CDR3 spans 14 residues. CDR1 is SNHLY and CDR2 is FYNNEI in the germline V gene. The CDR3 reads CASQGQGAPYEQYF. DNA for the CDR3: TGTGCCAGCCAAGGGCAGGGGGCCCCCTACGAGCAGTACTTC.

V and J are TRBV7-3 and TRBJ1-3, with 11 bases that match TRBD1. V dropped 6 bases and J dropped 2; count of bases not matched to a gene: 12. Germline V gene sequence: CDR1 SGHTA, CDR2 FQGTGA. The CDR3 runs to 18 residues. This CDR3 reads CASSPGPGTGGTGNTIYF. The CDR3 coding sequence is TGTGCCAGCAGTCCTGGACCCGGGACAGGGGGAACTGGAAACACCATATATTTT.

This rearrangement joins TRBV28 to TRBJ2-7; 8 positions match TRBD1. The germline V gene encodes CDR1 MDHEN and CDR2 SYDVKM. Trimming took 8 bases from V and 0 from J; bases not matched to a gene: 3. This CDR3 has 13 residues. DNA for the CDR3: TGTGCCAGCCGGACAGGGACCTCCTACGAGCAGTACTTC. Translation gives CASRTGTSYEQYF.

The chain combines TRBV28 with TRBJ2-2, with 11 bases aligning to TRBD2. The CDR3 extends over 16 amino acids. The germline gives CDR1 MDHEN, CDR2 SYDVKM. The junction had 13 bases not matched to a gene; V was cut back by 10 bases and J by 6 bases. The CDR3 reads CAISELAGEPAGELFF. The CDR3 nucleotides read TGTGCCATCAGCGAACTAGCGGGGGAACCAGCCGGGGAGCTGTTTTTT.

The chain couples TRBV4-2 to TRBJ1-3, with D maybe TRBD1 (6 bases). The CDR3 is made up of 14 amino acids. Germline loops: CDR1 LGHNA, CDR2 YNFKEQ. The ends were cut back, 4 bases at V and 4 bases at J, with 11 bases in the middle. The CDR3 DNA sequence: TGTGCCAGCAGCCGTACAGGGAGCGGAAACACCATATATTTT. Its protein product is CASSRTGSGNTIYF.

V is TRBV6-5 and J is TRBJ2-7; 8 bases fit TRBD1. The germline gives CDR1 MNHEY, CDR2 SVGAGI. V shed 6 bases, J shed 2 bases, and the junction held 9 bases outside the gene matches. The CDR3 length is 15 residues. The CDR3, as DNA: TGTGCCAGCAGCCGGCGACAGGGGCCCACCTACGAGCAGTACTTC. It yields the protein CASSRRQGPTYEQYF.

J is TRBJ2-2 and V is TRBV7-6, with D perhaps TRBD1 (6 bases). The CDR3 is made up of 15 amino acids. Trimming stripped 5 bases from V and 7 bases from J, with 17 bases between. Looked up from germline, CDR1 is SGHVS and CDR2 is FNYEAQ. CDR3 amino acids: CASSPTGFWSGELFF. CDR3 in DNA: TGTGCCAGCAGCCCTACAGGGTTTTGGAGCGGGGAGCTGTTTTTT.